A few counts support the clone carrying this TCR beta chain. Its cognate antigen is unknown. Trimming removed 6 bases at V and 6 bases at J, with 18 bases between. CDR3 length: 15 amino acids. Germline CDR1 is LNHNV and CDR2 is YYDKDF (reference sequence). These data come from a study of response to subunit inactivated influenza vaccine. TCRdb processed the RT-PCR reads anew with MiXCR; each CDR3 protein has one entry. The data show 170,000 or so distinct CDR3 sequences, with over 8.5% seen just once and 35% to 40% held by the top ten. Study findings and constraints: Authors suggested few new T cells are recruited by each seasonal influenza vaccination.

This specimen was CD8+ T cells sorted from PBMCs, taken around 25 months after vaccination. The clonotype was recovered from a man aged 45 to 70 who received an inactivated influenza vaccine. J is TRBJ2-1 and V is TRBV15; D gene unclear. The CDR3 loop is CATSLSAASGNEQFF. DNA of the CDR3: TGTGCCACCAGTTTGAGCGCCGCCTCGGGCAATGAGCAGTTCTTC.